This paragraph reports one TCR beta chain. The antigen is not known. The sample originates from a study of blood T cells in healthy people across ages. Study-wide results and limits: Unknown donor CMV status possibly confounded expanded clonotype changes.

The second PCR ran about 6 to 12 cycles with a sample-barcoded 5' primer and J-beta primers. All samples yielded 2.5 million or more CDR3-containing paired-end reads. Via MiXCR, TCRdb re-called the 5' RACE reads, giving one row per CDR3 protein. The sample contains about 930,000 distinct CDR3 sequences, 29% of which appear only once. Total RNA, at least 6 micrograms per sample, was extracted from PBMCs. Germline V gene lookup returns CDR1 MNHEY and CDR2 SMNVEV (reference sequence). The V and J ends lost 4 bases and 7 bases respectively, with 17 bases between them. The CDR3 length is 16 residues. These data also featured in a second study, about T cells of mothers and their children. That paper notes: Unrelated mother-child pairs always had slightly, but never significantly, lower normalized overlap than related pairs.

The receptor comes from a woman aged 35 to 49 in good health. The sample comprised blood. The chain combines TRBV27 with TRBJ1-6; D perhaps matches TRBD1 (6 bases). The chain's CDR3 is CASSSSLGGLNSPLHF. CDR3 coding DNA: TGTGCCAGCAGTTCCTCCCTCGGGGGCTTGAATTCACCCCTCCACTTT.